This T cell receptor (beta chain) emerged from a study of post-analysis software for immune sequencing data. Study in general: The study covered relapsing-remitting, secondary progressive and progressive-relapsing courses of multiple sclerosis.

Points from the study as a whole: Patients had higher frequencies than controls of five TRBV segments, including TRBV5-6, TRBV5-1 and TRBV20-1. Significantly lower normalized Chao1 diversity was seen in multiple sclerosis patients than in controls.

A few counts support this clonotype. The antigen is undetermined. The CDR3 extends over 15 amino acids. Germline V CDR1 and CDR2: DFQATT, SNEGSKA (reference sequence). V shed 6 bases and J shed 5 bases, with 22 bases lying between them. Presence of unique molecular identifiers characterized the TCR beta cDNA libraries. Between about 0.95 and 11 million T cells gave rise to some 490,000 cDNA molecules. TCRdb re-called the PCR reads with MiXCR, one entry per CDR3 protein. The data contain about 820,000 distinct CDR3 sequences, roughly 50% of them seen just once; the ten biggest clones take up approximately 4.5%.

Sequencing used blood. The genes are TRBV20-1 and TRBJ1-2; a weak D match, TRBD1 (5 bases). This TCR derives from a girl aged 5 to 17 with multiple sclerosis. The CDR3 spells CSAKPPGPAWYGYTF. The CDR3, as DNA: TGCAGTGCAAAACCCCCAGGGCCCGCATGGTATGGCTACACCTTC.